This T cell receptor beta chain was profiled in a study of blood T cell repertoires in COVID-19. Sequencing used immunoSEQ multiplex PCR; TCRdb keeps in-frame clones, though not all of them. This sample has about 200,000 clones; roughly 80% occur once, and the top ten carry 5.2%. Seattle enrolled patients during active infection and tracked them longitudinally. The CDR3 runs to 14 residues. In germline, CDR1 is SGHAT, CDR2 FQNNGV. V lost 5 bases to trimming and J lost 10 bases; unmatched junction nucleotides: 9. This TCR was recovered from an older woman with COVID-19, enrolled during active disease. Sequenced input: peripheral blood. The rearrangement links TRBV11-2 to TRBJ2-1; 9 nucleotides agree with TRBD1. CDR3 nucleotides: TGTGCCAGCAGCCTCGCCTGGGACAGGGTCGAGCAGTTCTTC. Its protein product is CASSLAWDRVEQFF.